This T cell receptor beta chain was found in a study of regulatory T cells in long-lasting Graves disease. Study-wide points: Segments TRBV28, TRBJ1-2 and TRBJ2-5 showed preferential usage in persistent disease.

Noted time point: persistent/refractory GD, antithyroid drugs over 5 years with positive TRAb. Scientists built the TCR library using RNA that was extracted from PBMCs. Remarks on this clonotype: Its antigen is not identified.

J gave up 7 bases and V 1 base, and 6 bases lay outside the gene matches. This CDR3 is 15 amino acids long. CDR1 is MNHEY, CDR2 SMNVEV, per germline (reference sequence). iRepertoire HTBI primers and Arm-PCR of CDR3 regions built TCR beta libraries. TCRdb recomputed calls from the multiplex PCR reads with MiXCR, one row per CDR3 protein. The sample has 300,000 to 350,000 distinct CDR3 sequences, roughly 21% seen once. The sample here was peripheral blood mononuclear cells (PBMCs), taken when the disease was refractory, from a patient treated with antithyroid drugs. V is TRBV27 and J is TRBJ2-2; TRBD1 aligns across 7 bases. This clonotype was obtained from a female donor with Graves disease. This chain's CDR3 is CASSLFYRGHGELFF. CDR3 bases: TGTGCCAGCAGTTTATTCTACAGGGGACACGGGGAGCTGTTTTTT.